This entry features one TCR beta chain sequence. The sample belongs to a study of OX40 agonist ivuxolimab in advanced cancers. CDR1 is MNHEY and CDR2 is SVGAGI in the germline V gene. The CDR3 is 13 amino acids. Trimming shortened V by 5 bases and J by 6 bases, and 14 bases separated the two germline ends. Assay used: immunoSEQ multiplex PCR; TCRdb lists only in-frame clones, some missing. The repertoire holds about 100,000 clones, with approximately 90% as singletons. The sequences come from CD4+ or CD8+ T cells sorted from blood, collected in a trial of the OX40 agonist ivuxolimab. This chain links TRBV6-5 with TRBJ2-7; the D gene could be TRBD1 or TRBD2 (5 bases each). The source of this sequence is an adult with an advanced solid tumor such as melanoma, head and neck, liver or kidney cancer. CDR3 region: CASSMMGVLEQYF. The DNA for the CDR3 is TGTGCCAGCAGTATGATGGGGGTTCTCGAGCAGTACTTC.